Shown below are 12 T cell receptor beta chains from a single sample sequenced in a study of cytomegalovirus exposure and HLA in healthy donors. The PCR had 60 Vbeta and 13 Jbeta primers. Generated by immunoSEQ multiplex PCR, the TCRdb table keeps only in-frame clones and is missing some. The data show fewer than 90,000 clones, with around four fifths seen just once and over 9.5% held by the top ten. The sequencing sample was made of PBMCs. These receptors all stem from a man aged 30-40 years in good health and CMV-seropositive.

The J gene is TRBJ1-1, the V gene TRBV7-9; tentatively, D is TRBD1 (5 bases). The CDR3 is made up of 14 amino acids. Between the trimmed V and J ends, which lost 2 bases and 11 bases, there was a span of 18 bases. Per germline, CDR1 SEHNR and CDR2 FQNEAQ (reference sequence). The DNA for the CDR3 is TGTGCCAGCAGCTTAAGTTCAGGATATAGACAGGCTTTCTTT. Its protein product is CASSLSSGYRQAFF.

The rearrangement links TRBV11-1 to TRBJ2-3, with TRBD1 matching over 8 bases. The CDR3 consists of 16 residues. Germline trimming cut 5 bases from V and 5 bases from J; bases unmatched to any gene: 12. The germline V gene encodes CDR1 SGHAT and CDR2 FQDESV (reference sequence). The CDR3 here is CASSLTGGPAGDTQYF. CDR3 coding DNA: TGTGCCAGCAGCCTTACAGGGGGACCCGCGGGAGATACGCAGTATTTT.

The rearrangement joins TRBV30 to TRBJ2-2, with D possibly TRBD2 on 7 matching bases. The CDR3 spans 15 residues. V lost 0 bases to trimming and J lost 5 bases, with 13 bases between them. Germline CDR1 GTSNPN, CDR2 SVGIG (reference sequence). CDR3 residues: CAWSVGGAGTGELFF. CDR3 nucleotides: TGTGCCTGGAGTGTGGGGGGGGCCGGGACCGGGGAGCTGTTTTTT.

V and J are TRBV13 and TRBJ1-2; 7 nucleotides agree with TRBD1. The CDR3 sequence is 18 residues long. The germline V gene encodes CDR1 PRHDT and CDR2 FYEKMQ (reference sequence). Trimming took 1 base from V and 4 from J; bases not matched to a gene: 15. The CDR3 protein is CASSLALGQVPSSYGYTF. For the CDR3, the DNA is TGTGCCAGCAGCTTAGCCCTAGGACAGGTGCCTTCGTCCTATGGCTACACCTTC. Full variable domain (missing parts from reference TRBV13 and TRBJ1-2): AAGVIQSPRHLIKEKRETATLKCYPIPRHDTVYWYQQGPGQDPQFLISFYEKMQSDKGSIPDRFSAQQFSDYHSELNMSSLELGDSALYFCASSLALGQVPSSYGYTFGSGTRLTVV.

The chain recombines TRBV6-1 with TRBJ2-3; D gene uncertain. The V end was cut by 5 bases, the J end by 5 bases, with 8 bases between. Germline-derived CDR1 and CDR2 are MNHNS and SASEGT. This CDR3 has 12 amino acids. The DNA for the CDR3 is TGTGCCAGCAGTCTTCACAGAGATACGCAGTATTTT. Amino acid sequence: CASSLHRDTQYF.

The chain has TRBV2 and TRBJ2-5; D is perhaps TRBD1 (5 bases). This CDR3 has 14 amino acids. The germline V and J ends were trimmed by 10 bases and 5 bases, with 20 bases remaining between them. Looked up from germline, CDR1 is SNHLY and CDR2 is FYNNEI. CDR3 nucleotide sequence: TGTGCCACCAACAGGCTAGGGCCTGAGGAGACCCAGTACTTC. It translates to CATNRLGPEETQYF.

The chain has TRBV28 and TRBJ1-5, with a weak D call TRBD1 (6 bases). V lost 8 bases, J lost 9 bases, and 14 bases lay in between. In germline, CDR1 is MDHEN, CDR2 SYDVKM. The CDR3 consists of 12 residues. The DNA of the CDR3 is TGTGCCAGCGGGGGCAGCGGCGGGCCCCAGCATTTT. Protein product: CASGGSGGPQHF.

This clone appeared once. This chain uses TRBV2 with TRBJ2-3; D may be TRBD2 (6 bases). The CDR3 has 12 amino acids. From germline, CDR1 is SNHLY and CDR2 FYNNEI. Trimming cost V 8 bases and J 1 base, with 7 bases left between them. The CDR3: CASWGGTDTQYF. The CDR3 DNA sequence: TGTGCCAGCTGGGGGGGCACAGATACGCAGTATTTT.

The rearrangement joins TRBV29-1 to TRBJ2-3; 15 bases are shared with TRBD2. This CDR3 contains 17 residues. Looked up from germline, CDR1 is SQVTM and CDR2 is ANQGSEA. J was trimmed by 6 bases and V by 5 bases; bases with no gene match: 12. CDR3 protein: CSVSYGLAGGPMDTQYF. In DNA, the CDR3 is TGCAGCGTTTCTTACGGACTAGCGGGGGGGCCCATGGATACGCAGTATTTT.

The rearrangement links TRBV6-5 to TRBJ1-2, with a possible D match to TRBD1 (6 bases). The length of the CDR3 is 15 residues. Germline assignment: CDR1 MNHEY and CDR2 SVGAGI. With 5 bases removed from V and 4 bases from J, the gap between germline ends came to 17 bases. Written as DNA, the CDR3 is TGTGCCAGCAGTCTCGGGGAAGGGGGAAGCTATGGCTACACCTTC. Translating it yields CASSLGEGGSYGYTF.

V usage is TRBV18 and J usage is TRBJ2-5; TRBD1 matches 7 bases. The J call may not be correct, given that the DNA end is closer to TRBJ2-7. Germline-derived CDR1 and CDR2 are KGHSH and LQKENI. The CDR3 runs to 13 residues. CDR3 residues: CASSIRQGDEQYF. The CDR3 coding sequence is TGTGCCAGCTCAATTCGACAGGGTGACGAGCAGTACTTC.

CDR3 sequence reads: CASSEEGGFEQFF. The CDR3 DNA sequence: TGTGCCAGCAGTGAGGAAGGGGGCTTCGAGCAGTTCTTC. V usage is TRBV2 and J usage is TRBJ2-1, with 7 positions matching TRBD1. J lost 10 bases, V lost 3 bases, and 6 bases had no gene match. The CDR3 totals 13 residues. Germline values: CDR1 SNHLY, CDR2 FYNNEI.